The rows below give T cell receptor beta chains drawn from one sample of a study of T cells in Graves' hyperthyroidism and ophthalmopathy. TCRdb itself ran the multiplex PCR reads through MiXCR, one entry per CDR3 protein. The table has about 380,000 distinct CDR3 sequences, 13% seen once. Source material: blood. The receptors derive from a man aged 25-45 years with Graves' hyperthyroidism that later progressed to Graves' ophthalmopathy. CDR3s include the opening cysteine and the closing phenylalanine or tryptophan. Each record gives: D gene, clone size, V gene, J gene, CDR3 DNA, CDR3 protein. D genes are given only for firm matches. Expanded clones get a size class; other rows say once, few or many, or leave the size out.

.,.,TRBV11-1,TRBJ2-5,TGTGCCAGCTACGCCCCTGGGGGCGGGACCCAGTACTTC,CASYAPGGGTQYF
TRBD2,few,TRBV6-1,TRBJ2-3,TGTGCCAGCAGCCAGCGGGCTAGCGGGGGGCTCACAGATACGCAGTATTTT,CASSQRASGGLTDTQYF
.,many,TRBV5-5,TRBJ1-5,TGTGCCAGCAGCTCTACAGGGCTTCATAGCAATCAGCCCCAGCATTTT,CASSSTGLHSNQPQHF
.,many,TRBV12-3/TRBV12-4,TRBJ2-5,TGTGCCAGCAGTACAGCAGGGAAAGAGACCCAGTACTTC,CASSTAGKETQYF
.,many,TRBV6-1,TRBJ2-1,TGTGCCAGCAGTGAAAGGTCTCTGTCCTACGGGGAGCAGTTCTTC,CASSERSLSYGEQFF
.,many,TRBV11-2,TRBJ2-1,TGTGCCAGCAGCCGCGGGGCTCGACAGCTCTACAATGAGCAGTTCTTC,CASSRGARQLYNEQFF
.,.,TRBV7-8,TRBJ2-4,TGTGCCAGCAGCTTCGACAGGTTGAGGGGCATTCAGTACTTC,CASSFDRLRGIQYF
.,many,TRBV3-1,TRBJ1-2,TGTGCCAGCAGCCCTCCAGTGGCAAGTGGCTACACCTTC,CASSPPVASGYTF
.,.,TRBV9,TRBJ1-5,TGTGCCAGCAGCGTAGAGACAAATCAGCCCCAGCATTTT,CASSVETNQPQHF
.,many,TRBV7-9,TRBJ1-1,TGTGCCAGCAGCGGTCCGGGGCTGAACACTGAAGCTTTCTTT,CASSGPGLNTEAFF
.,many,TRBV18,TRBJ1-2,TGTGCCAGCTCACCAAAGGAGGTCTATGGCTACACCTTC,CASSPKEVYGYTF
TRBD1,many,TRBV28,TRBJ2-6,TGTGCCAGCAGTTTATACAGGGGGCTTCTCTCTGGGGCCAACGTCCTGACTTTC,CASSLYRGLLSGANVLTF
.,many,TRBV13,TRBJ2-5,TGTGCCAGCAGCCCATCGGGACGACGGGCGGAGACCCAGTACTTC,CASSPSGRRAETQYF
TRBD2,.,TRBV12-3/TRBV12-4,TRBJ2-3,TGTGCCAGCACCCGAGCGGGGGGTATCCTCGATACGCAGTATTTT,CASTRAGGILDTQYF
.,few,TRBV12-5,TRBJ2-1,TGTGCTAGCGATGGGGGGAACTCCTACAATGAGCAGTTCTTC,CASDGGNSYNEQFF
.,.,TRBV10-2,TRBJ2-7,TGCGCCAGCAGTGAGTCGACGCCTTTAGAGCAGTACTTC,CASSESTPLEQYF
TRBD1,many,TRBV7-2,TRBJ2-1,TGTGCCAGCAGCCAGCCGGGACAGGGGGCCTATGAGCAGTTCTTC,CASSQPGQGAYEQFF
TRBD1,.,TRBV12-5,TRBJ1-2,TGTGCTAGTGGTTTGGAGACAGGGGGCAGAGGCTACACCTTC,CASGLETGGRGYTF
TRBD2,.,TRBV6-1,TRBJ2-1,TGTGCCAGCAGTTCGAGACTAGCGGCCTTTTACAATGAGCAGTTCTTC,CASSSRLAAFYNEQFF
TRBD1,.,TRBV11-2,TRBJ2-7,TGTGCCAGCAGCTTAGAATTACAGGGGGCATCCTACGAGCAGTACTTC,CASSLELQGASYEQYF
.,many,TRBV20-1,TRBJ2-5,TGCAGTGCTAGAGTTAACCAAGAGACCCAGTACTTC,CSARVNQETQYF
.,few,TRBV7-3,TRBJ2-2,TGTGCCAGCAGCTTGAACGCCGGGACCTTAAACGGGGAGCTGTTTTTT,CASSLNAGTLNGELFF
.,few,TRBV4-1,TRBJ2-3,TGCGCCAGCAGCCAAGTCAGGGGTGATACGCAGTATTTT,CASSQVRGDTQYF